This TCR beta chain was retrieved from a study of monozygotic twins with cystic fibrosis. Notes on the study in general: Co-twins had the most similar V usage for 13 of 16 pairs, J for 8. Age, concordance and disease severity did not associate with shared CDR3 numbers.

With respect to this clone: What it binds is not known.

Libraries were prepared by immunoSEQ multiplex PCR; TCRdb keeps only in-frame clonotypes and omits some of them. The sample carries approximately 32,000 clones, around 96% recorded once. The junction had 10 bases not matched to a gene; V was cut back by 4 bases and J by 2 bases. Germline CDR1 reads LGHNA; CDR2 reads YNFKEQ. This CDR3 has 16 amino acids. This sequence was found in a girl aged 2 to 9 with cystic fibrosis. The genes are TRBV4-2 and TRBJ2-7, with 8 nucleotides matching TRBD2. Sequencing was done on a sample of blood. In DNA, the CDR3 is TGTGCCAGCAGCCCGTTAGCGGGGCTTCAGACCTACGAGCAGTACTTC. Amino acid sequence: CASSPLAGLQTYEQYF.